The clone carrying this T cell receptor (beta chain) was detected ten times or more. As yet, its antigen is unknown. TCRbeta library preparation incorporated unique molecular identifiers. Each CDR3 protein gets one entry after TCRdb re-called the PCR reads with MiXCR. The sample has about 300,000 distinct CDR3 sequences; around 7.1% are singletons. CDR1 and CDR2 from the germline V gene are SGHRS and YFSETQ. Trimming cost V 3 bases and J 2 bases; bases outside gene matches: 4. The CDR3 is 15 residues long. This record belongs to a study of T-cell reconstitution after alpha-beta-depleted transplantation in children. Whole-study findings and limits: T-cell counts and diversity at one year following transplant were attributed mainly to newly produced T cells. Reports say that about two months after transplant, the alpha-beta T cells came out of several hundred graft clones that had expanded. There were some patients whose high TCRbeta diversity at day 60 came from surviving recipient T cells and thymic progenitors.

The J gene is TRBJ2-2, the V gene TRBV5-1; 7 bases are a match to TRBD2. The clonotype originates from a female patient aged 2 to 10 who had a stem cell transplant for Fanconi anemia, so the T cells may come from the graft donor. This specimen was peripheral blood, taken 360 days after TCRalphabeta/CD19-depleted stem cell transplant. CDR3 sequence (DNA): TGCGCCAGCAGCTCCAGCGGGGAAAACACCGGGGAGCTGTTTTTT. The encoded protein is CASSSSGENTGELFF.